The 31 T cell receptor beta chains given below trace back to one sample, sequenced in a study of T-cell memory formation after mild COVID-19. TCRdb re-called the 5' RACE reads through MiXCR, storing one row per CDR3 protein. The sample lists hundreds of thousands of distinct CDR3 sequences, roughly 17% occurring once. Material: PBMCs or a T cell subset sorted from them (not recorded which). These receptors all stem from an adult woman who had mild COVID-19 (a few samples of this study predate the infection). Cell type and time point are not known.

This clonotype has just a few counts. The V gene is TRBV11-2, the J gene TRBJ2-2; tentative D call: TRBD1 (6 bases). There are 16 residues in the CDR3. With 1 base removed from V and 1 base from J, the gap between germline ends came to 10 bases. Per germline, CDR1 SGHAT and CDR2 FQNNGV. Written as DNA, the CDR3 is TGTGCCAGCAGCTTAGGTACAGGGCTGAACACCGGGGAGCTGTTTTTT. Protein product: CASSLGTGLNTGELFF.

Details on this clonotype: A junction boundary mismatches the germline segment, possibly from a read error. The V call is TRBV15, the J call TRBJ2-5; perhaps TRBD1 as D (5 bases). CDR1 LNHNV and CDR2 YYDKDF come from the germline V gene (reference sequence). CDR3 size: 15 residues. In DNA form, the CDR3 reads TGTGCCACCAGCAGAGATAGGGGAACAAGAGAGGCCCAGTACTTC. Protein: CATSRDRGTREAQYF.

Only a few counts were recorded for this clonotype. V and J are TRBV20-1 and TRBJ2-7; 11 bases align to TRBD1. The CDR3 consists of 13 residues. CDR1 DFQATT and CDR2 SNEGSKA come from the germline V gene (reference sequence). Germline trimming cut 6 bases from V and 3 bases from J; bases unmatched to any gene: 4. CDR3: CSAPGQGVYEQYF. The CDR3 region has the DNA TGCAGTGCCCCGGGACAGGGGGTCTACGAGCAGTACTTC.

This clonotype has more than one count but fewer than ten. V and J are TRBV9 and TRBJ1-3; D is possibly TRBD1 (5 bases). The germline CDR1 and CDR2 sequences are SGDLS and YYNGEE. V lost 4 bases, J lost 4 bases, and 12 bases lay in between. This CDR3 comprises 14 residues. In DNA form, the CDR3 reads TGTGCCAGCAGCCCGGGGGACTTGGGAAACACCATATATTTT. It yields the protein CASSPGDLGNTIYF.

This clonotype appeared a few times. The chain is built from TRBV7-8 and TRBJ2-3, with TRBD2 matching over 7 bases. Losses at the gene ends were 1 base for V and 6 bases for J; bases not matched to a gene: 4. The V gene's germline CDR1 is SGHVS and CDR2 FQNEAQ. The CDR3 is 14 amino acids. CDR3: CASSLGTSRDTQYF. The CDR3 nucleotides are TGTGCCAGCAGCTTAGGGACTAGTAGGGATACGCAGTATTTT.

CDR3 sequence (DNA): TGTGCCAGCAGCTCCCCCCCATGGGCCCCCTACAATGAGCAGTTCTTC. Amino acids: CASSSPPWAPYNEQFF. The chain has TRBV7-6 and TRBJ2-1; D unclear. Germline loops: CDR1 SGHVS, CDR2 FNYEAQ. Trimming pared 4 bases from V and 2 bases from J, leaving 15 bases between. The CDR3 is 16 amino acids.

This chain links TRBV2 with TRBJ2-3; D gene ambiguous. The V gene's germline CDR1 is SNHLY and CDR2 FYNNEI. V was trimmed by 11 bases and J by 6 bases, leaving 9 bases between them. This CDR3 is 10 amino acids long. This chain's CDR3 is CAGFSDTQYF. The CDR3 coding sequence is TGTGCCGGATTCTCTGATACGCAGTATTTT. The complete variable domain, with remaining parts taken from reference TRBV2 and TRBJ2-3, reads EPEVTQTPSHQVTQMGQEVILRCVPISNHLYFYWYRQILGQKVEFLVSFYNNEISEKSEIFDDQFSVERPDGSNFTLKIRSTKLEDSAMYFCAGFSDTQYFGPGTRLTVL.

The genes are TRBV5-1 and TRBJ2-7; possibly TRBD1 for D (5 bases). V shed 0 bases and J shed 3 bases, with 13 bases lying between them. The CDR3 spans 15 residues. The germline CDR1 and CDR2 sequences are SGHRS and YFSETQ. For the CDR3, the DNA is TGCGCCAGCAGCTTGGCCCGACAGCCACTCTACGAGCAGTACTTC. Protein product: CASSLARQPLYEQYF.

This clonotype has a count of ten or more. The chain combines TRBV20-1 with TRBJ2-5; D perhaps matches TRBD2 (5 bases). The V gene's germline CDR1 is DFQATT and CDR2 SNEGSKA (reference sequence). V lost 3 bases, J lost 3 bases, and 8 bases lay in between. The CDR3 sequence is 12 residues long. The CDR3 DNA reads TGCAGTGCTAGGAGCGGAAAAGAGACCCAGTACTTC. The encoded protein is CSARSGKETQYF.

This clonotype came up a few times. The chain uses TRBV4-1 and TRBJ2-3; 16 bases fit TRBD2. Trimming at V came to 2 bases and at J to 4 bases, leaving 6 bases not matched to a gene. The CDR3 totals 18 residues. The V gene's germline CDR1 is MGHRA and CDR2 YSYEKL. CDR3 in amino acids: CASSQLGLAGGQSDTQYF. CDR3 coding DNA: TGCGCCAGCAGCCAACTGGGACTAGCGGGGGGGCAGTCAGATACGCAGTATTTT.

This clonotype was observed a few times. The chain is built from TRBV2 and TRBJ2-7; 7 bases are a match to TRBD2. Germline CDR1 SNHLY, CDR2 FYNNEI. Losses at the gene ends were 5 bases for V and 4 bases for J; bases not matched to a gene: 5. The length of the CDR3 is 13 residues. CDR3 region: CASSTTGGYEQYF. For the CDR3, the DNA is TGTGCCAGCAGTACTACGGGGGGATACGAGCAGTACTTC. Full variable domain (rest looked up from reference TRBV2 and TRBJ2-7): EPEVTQTPSHQVTQMGQEVILRCVPISNHLYFYWYRQILGQKVEFLVSFYNNEISEKSEIFDDQFSVERPDGSNFTLKIRSTKLEDSAMYFCASSTTGGYEQYFGPGTRLTVT.

V and J are TRBV5-1 and TRBJ2-1; D gene unclear. Looked up from germline, CDR1 is SGHRS and CDR2 is YFSETQ. V shed 4 bases and J shed 6 bases, with 11 bases lying between them. CDR3 length: 13 residues. The CDR3 DNA sequence: TGCGCCAGCAGCGTAGGACCGCTCAATGAGCAGTTCTTC. Translating gives CASSVGPLNEQFF.

The CDR3 DNA reads as TGTGCCAGCTCACCAGGAGGGGGCGGCGAACAGCCCCAGCATTTT. It encodes CASSPGGGGEQPQHF. V usage is TRBV18 and J usage is TRBJ1-5, with 7 bases matching TRBD1. Germline CDR1 and CDR2: KGHSH and LQKENI. This CDR3 region has 15 residues. V shed 2 bases, J shed 7 bases, and the junction held 8 bases outside the gene matches.

This clonotype has only a few counts. This chain connects TRBV7-7 to TRBJ2-3, with 8 bases that match TRBD2. The CDR3 runs 15 residues. After removal of 4 bases from V and 4 bases from J, the junction contained 7 bases not matched to a gene. From germline, CDR1 is SSHAT and CDR2 FNYEAQ (reference sequence). The CDR3 protein is CASSYGGADPDTQYF. CDR3 DNA: TGTGCCAGCAGCTACGGGGGGGCTGATCCAGATACGCAGTATTTT.

V is TRBV6-5 and J is TRBJ1-2, with D perhaps matching TRBD1 (5 bases). The V end was cut by 5 bases, the J end by 5 bases, with 12 bases between. The CDR3 length is 13 residues. The germline gives CDR1 MNHEY, CDR2 SVGAGI. The CDR3 sequence is CASSAGWDYGYTF. CDR3 DNA sequence: TGTGCCAGCAGTGCAGGGTGGGATTATGGCTACACCTTC.

This clonotype was counted between two and nine times. V is TRBV7-9 and J is TRBJ1-1; the D is unclear. V was pared by 8 bases and J by 5 bases, with 15 bases between. Germline lookup yields CDR1 SEHNR and CDR2 FQNEAQ (reference sequence). The CDR3 spans 13 residues. CDR3 loop: CASAAGSSTEAFF. As DNA, the CDR3 is TGTGCCAGCGCGGCCGGGTCCTCGACTGAAGCTTTCTTT.

The rearrangement links TRBV10-1 to TRBJ2-1; D possibly matches TRBD1 or TRBD2 (6 bases each). Germline CDR1 WNHNN, CDR2 SYGVQD (reference sequence). CDR3 size: 14 residues. With 6 bases removed from V and 5 bases from J, the gap between germline ends came to 14 bases. This CDR3 is CASRPGGGNNEQFF. The CDR3 DNA is TGCGCCAGCAGACCCGGGGGCGGTAACAATGAGCAGTTCTTC.

The chain has TRBV5-1 and TRBJ1-2; perhaps TRBD1 as D (5 bases). The V end lost 0 bases, the J end lost 6 bases, and 15 bases lay between the germline ends. The CDR3 is 15 amino acids. The V gene's germline CDR1 is SGHRS and CDR2 YFSETQ. DNA for the CDR3: TGCGCCAGCAGCTTGGTCAACCCCGCGGGGGATGGCTACACCTTC. This encodes CASSLVNPAGDGYTF.

This clonotype showed up just a few times. The CDR3 DNA sequence: TGTGCCACCAGTGATACCCTGGCTGGGAGGTCCTACAATGAGCAGTTCTTC. It translates to CATSDTLAGRSYNEQFF. The genes are TRBV24-1 and TRBJ2-1, with TRBD2 as a possible D gene (6 bases). Trimming took off 3 bases at V and 1 base at J, with 15 bases between the two ends. This CDR3 comprises 17 residues. The germline V gene encodes CDR1 KGHDR and CDR2 SFDVKD.

The chain couples TRBV4-2 to TRBJ2-3; TRBD1 is a possible D gene (5 bases). The CDR3 sequence is 18 residues long. Germline CDR1 reads LGHNA; CDR2 reads YNFKEQ. Trimming removed 1 base from V and 0 bases from J, with 17 bases in between. DNA of the CDR3: TGTGCCAGCAGCCAAGCCGCAGGGTACCGCATTAGCACAGATACGCAGTATTTT. Its translation is CASSQAAGYRISTDTQYF.

This clonotype was seen at least ten times. The V and J genes are TRBV7-9 and TRBJ2-7; the D gene is possibly TRBD1 (5 bases). CDR3 size: 12 residues. Looked up from germline, CDR1 is SEHNR and CDR2 is FQNEAQ (reference sequence). V was cut by 5 bases and J by 4 bases, with 9 bases left in between. CDR3 in DNA: TGTGCCAGCAGCACACAGGTTTACGAGCAGTACTTC. Its protein product is CASSTQVYEQYF.

There are a few counts of this clonotype. The chain has TRBV5-4 and TRBJ1-4; TRBD1 matches at 9 bases. The trim removed 3 bases at V and 7 bases at J, leaving 7 bases unmatched. CDR1 SGHNT and CDR2 YYREEE come from the germline V gene (reference sequence). The CDR3 runs to 15 residues. The CDR3 nucleotides read TGTGCCAGCAGCTCTCCGACAGGGGGTCGTGAAAAACTGTTTTTT. Amino acid sequence: CASSSPTGGREKLFF.

The table lists this clonotype with a few counts. The CDR3 sequence is CAWKTGGTDTQYF. The CDR3 nucleotides are TGTGCCTGGAAAACAGGGGGCACAGATACGCAGTATTTT. The chain has TRBV30 and TRBJ2-3; TRBD1 agrees at 7 bases. The germline V gene has CDR1 GTSNPN and CDR2 SVGIG (reference sequence). The CDR3 has 13 residues. Trimming took 4 bases from V and 1 from J; bases not matched to a gene: 2. Based on the CDR3 plus reference TRBV30 and TRBJ2-3, the full variable domain is SQTIHQWPATLVQPVGSPLSLECTVEGTSNPNLYWYRQAAGRGLQLLFYSVGIGQISSEVPQNLSASRPQDRQFILSSKKLLLSDSGFYLCAWKTGGTDTQYFGPGTRLTVL.

The sample holds a few counts of this clonotype. CDR3 residues: CSASFLVPSNEQFF. CDR3 bases: TGCAGTGCTAGTTTTCTAGTACCATCCAATGAGCAGTTCTTC. This chain links TRBV20-1 with TRBJ2-1; D remains unclear. The CDR3 sequence is 14 residues long. V was shortened by 3 bases and J by 6 bases, with 15 bases between the two germline ends. Germline values: CDR1 DFQATT, CDR2 SNEGSKA (reference sequence).

This clonotype showed up just a few times. V usage is TRBV18 and J usage is TRBJ1-2; maybe TRBD1 (5 bases). CDR3 length equals 13 residues. Deletions cut 4 bases from V and 2 bases from J, with 8 bases between. Per germline, CDR1 KGHSH and CDR2 LQKENI. The CDR3 here is CASSHDRNYGYTF. The CDR3 region has the DNA TGTGCCAGCTCACATGACAGAAACTATGGCTACACCTTC.

The chain carries TRBV12-3 or TRBV12-4 and TRBJ1-2; possibly TRBD1 for D (6 bases). There are 14 residues in the CDR3. V was trimmed by 8 bases and J by 8 bases, leaving 21 bases between them. For the CDR3, the DNA is TGTGCCAGCCGCCGACCGGGACACCCGTGGGGCTACACCTTC. It specifies CASRRPGHPWGYTF.

This clonotype turned up a few times. The genes are TRBV24-1 and TRBJ2-3; D possibly uses TRBD1 or TRBD2 (5 bases each). CDR3 length: 14 amino acids. Germline V gives CDR1 KGHDR, CDR2 SFDVKD. With 2 bases removed from V and 4 bases from J, the gap between germline ends came to 9 bases. CDR3 region: CATSDWDGADTQYF. DNA for the CDR3: TGTGCCACCAGTGATTGGGACGGAGCAGATACGCAGTATTTT.

This clonotype was detected ten times or more. The V and J genes are TRBV14 and TRBJ1-1; D not certain. This CDR3 region has 14 residues. Germline CDR1 and CDR2: SGHDN and FVKESK. V was shortened by 4 bases and J by 0 bases, with 9 bases between the two germline ends. CDR3 in amino acids: CASSPPGMNTEAFF. CDR3 nucleotide sequence: TGTGCCAGCAGCCCCCCGGGAATGAACACTGAAGCTTTCTTT.

The chain is built from TRBV5-4 and TRBJ2-6, with 14 positions matching TRBD2. This CDR3 region has 18 residues. V was pared by 2 bases and J by 0 bases, with 1 base of the junction left unmatched. CDR1 and CDR2 (germline): SGHNT, YYREEE (reference sequence). CDR3 amino acids: CASSFGLAGGSGANVLTF. The DNA for the CDR3 is TGTGCCAGCAGCTTCGGACTAGCGGGAGGCTCTGGGGCCAACGTCCTGACTTTC.

The chain recombines TRBV9 with TRBJ2-2; no definite D call. The CDR3 is 13 residues long. V was shortened by 3 bases and J by 5 bases, with 8 bases between the two germline ends. CDR1 and CDR2 (germline): SGDLS, YYNGEE. CDR3 in DNA: TGTGCCAGCAGCGATTTAGGAACCGGGGAGCTGTTTTTT. It is translated as CASSDLGTGELFF.

This clonotype turned up a few times. This chain uses TRBV19 with TRBJ2-7, with D uncertain. CDR3 length equals 13 residues. The germline V gene encodes CDR1 LNHDA and CDR2 SQIVND (reference sequence). The V end was cut by 10 bases, the J end by 2 bases, with 15 bases between. The CDR3 reads CATLEGSTYEQYF. CDR3 DNA sequence: TGTGCCACCCTAGAAGGCAGCACCTACGAGCAGTACTTC.